This T cell receptor beta chain was obtained from a study of T-cell reconstitution after alpha-beta-depleted transplantation in children. Study-wide points: Diversity and T-cell counts at one year after transplant derived mostly from new T cells. TCRbeta diversity was high at day 60 in some patients (a result of surviving recipient T cells and thymic progenitors). At around two months after transplant, the alpha-beta T cells were reportedly derived from several hundred expanded clones that came from non-depleted graft cells.

Looked up from germline, CDR1 is SGHRS and CDR2 is YFSETQ. V lost 1 base to trimming and J lost 2 bases, with 9 bases between them. This CDR3 is built from 14 residues. Unique molecular identifiers were used in preparing the TCRbeta library. From the PCR reads, TCRdb called clonotypes with MiXCR, one entry per CDR3 protein. The profile shows a few hundred thousand distinct CDR3 sequences, 11% of them singletons. This clonotype came up many times. Its target is not known. The source was peripheral blood, collected 180 days after TCRalphabeta/CD19-depleted stem cell transplant. The TCR was taken from a male patient aged 2-9 years who had a stem cell transplant for chronic granulomatous disease, so the T cells may come from the graft donor. The V gene is TRBV5-1, the J gene TRBJ1-2; D is unclear. The CDR3 is CASSLPEINYGYTF. The CDR3 DNA is TGCGCCAGCAGCTTGCCGGAGATAAACTATGGCTACACCTTC.